The present T cell receptor (beta chain) was sequenced within a study of shared clonotypes between healthy human individuals. Study context: A donor's plate count was three for CD4 naive and three for CD4 memory; CD8 naive had two and CD8 memory one.

Study observations and caveats: Clonotypes shared by all four donors outscored non-shared clonotypes in generation probability.

For this clone: The antigen is not known.

CDR1 and CDR2 (germline): LGHNA, YSLEER. With V trimmed by 5 bases and J by 4 bases, 8 bases remained unmatched. This CDR3 is built from 15 residues. The repertoire was sequenced with immunoSEQ multiplex PCR; TCRdb's copy has only in-frame clones and lacks some. The sample gives about 1,900,000 clones, about 94% of which show up once; more than 0.95% is in the top ten. CD45RO-negative, CCR7-selected cells formed the naive CD8 fraction, which excluded terminally differentiated effector memory CD45RA+ cells. The gene calls are TRBV4-3 and TRBJ2-3, with 8 bases fitting TRBD1. This receptor was identified in a man in his late teens or twenties in good health. The sample taken for sequencing was naive CD8+ T cells sorted from blood. This CDR3 reads CASSYGQGGADTQYF. CDR3 nucleotides: TGCGCCAGCAGCTACGGACAGGGTGGAGCAGATACGCAGTATTTT.